This TCR beta chain emerged from a study of blood T cell repertoires in COVID-19. Original processing methods: Reference gene primer amplification gave nucleated cell count estimates. Only in-frame clones appear in the TCRdb table, and some are missing; sequencing was by immunoSEQ multiplex PCR. V, J and clone size were drawn from that table, and D and trimming were deduced from the DNA. The sample includes almost 250,000 clones, approximately 90% of them seen just once. CDR1 and CDR2 (germline): KGHSH, LQKENI. After removal of 4 bases from V and 7 bases from J, the junction contained 12 bases not matched to a gene. This CDR3 contains 15 residues.

The receptor comes from a woman between 25 and 40 years old who had recovered from COVID-19. The V gene is TRBV18, the J gene TRBJ1-2, with 7 nucleotides matching TRBD1. Sample: PBMCs or T cells enriched from blood (not recorded which). The CDR3 is CASSLSGDRVGGYTF. The CDR3 coding sequence is TGTGCCAGCTCACTCTCCGGTGACAGGGTTGGTGGCTACACCTTC.